One sample yielded the 20 T cell receptor beta chains listed below, sequenced in a study of blood T cell repertoires in COVID-19. This table comes from immunoSEQ multiplex PCR, and its TCRdb copy is limited to in-frame clones, with some not included. In the table there are roughly 97,000 clones, around three quarters of which are singletons. Sequencing was carried out using peripheral blood. These receptor sequences come from a man aged 65-85 years with acute or convalescent COVID-19.

This chain links TRBV4-1 with TRBJ1-6; D is uncertain. CDR1 is MGHRA, CDR2 YSYEKL, per germline. This CDR3 contains 14 residues. V lost 1 base and J 15 bases, leaving 16 bases between the germline ends. CDR3 sequence: CASSQVYGAGRLHF. CDR3 bases: TGCGCCAGCAGCCAAGTCTACGGAGCGGGCCGCCTCCACTTT.

The chain joins TRBV6-5 to TRBJ1-6; D is undetermined. V lost 4 bases and J 11 bases, leaving 12 bases between the germline ends. CDR1 MNHEY and CDR2 SVGAGI come from the germline V gene. The CDR3 sequence is 13 residues long. The CDR3 loop is CASSLVRETPLHF. CDR3 nucleotides: TGTGCCAGCAGTTTAGTGAGGGAGACACCCCTCCACTTT.

The chain couples TRBV7-2 to TRBJ2-2, with 8 bases lining up with TRBD2. J gave up 5 bases and V 7 bases, and 6 bases lay outside the gene matches. Germline values: CDR1 SGHTA, CDR2 FQGNSA. The CDR3 consists of 14 residues. The CDR3 DNA reads as TGTGCCAGCACCTTTTTAGCGGGGACCGGGGAGCTGTTTTTT. Protein: CASTFLAGTGELFF.

The chain couples TRBV9 to TRBJ1-1; D possibly corresponds to TRBD1 (6 bases). This CDR3 is built from 15 residues. The germline V and J ends were trimmed by 3 bases and 0 bases, with 12 bases remaining between them. Germline loops: CDR1 SGDLS, CDR2 YYNGEE. The CDR3 sequence: CASSGLQGMNTEAFF. The DNA of the CDR3 is TGTGCCAGCAGCGGCCTACAGGGAATGAACACTGAAGCTTTCTTT.

The V and J genes are TRBV14 and TRBJ2-7, with D uncertain. The CDR3 runs 15 residues. V was shortened by 2 bases and J by 0 bases, with 11 bases between the two germline ends. Germline V lookup: CDR1 SGHDN, CDR2 FVKESK. CDR3 DNA sequence: TGTGCCAGCAGCCAACCCAGGTCAAGCTCCTACGAGCAGTACTTC. It codes for CASSQPRSSSYEQYF.

This clone has just a few counts. The V and J genes are TRBV29-1 and TRBJ1-2; D ambiguous. Trimming removed 4 bases from V and 1 base from J, with 7 bases in between. The CDR3 runs to 12 residues. Germline loops: CDR1 SQVTM, CDR2 ANQGSEA. The DNA for the CDR3 is TGCAGCGTTGGGGCAGTTAACTATGGCTACACCTTC. It is translated as CSVGAVNYGYTF.

CDR3 amino acids: CASSYPGQNSPLHF. The CDR3 region has the DNA TGTGCCAGCAGTTACCCTGGACAAAATTCACCCCTCCACTTT. The V call is TRBV6-5, the J call TRBJ1-6, with a possible D match to TRBD1 (5 bases). V dropped 2 bases and J dropped 7 bases, with 9 bases sitting between them. Germline V lookup: CDR1 MNHEY, CDR2 SVGAGI. The CDR3 covers 14 residues.

The gene calls are TRBV7-2 and TRBJ2-1; possible D gene TRBD1, 6 bases. The V end lost 6 bases, the J end lost 6 bases, and 18 bases lay between the germline ends. Germline CDR1 reads SGHTA; CDR2 reads FQGNSA. The CDR3 covers 15 residues. This CDR3 is CASSRQAAIGNEQFF. CDR3 bases: TGTGCCAGCAGTAGACAGGCGGCAATCGGCAATGAGCAGTTCTTC.

Concerning this clone itself: The same CDR3 also results from other DNA sequences found in this sample. V is TRBV5-1 and J is TRBJ1-4; 8 bases line up with TRBD1. Germline trimming cut 2 bases from V and 5 bases from J; bases unmatched to any gene: 17. Germline loops: CDR1 SGHRS, CDR2 YFSETQ. The CDR3 extends over 19 amino acids. CDR3 in DNA: TGCGCCAGCAGCTTACGTGGACAGGGCAGTGGTGGGCGAAATGAAAAACTGTTTTTT. Its translation: CASSLRGQGSGGRNEKLFF.

J is TRBJ2-1 and V is TRBV6-5; tentative D call: TRBD1 (6 bases). V lost 5 bases and J lost 3, with 14 bases in between. Germline lookup yields CDR1 MNHEY and CDR2 SVGAGI. The CDR3 length is 15 residues. The CDR3 spells CASSLQGQNYNEQFF. Here the CDR3 DNA reads TGTGCCAGCAGTCTACAGGGTCAAAACTACAATGAGCAGTTCTTC.

The V gene is TRBV2, the J gene TRBJ1-5; no definite D call. This CDR3 has 12 amino acids. CDR1 and CDR2 from the germline V gene are SNHLY and FYNNEI. Trimming took 5 bases from V and 3 from J, leaving 5 bases between them. CDR3 DNA: TGTGCCAGCAGTCGGGACAATCAGCCCCAGCATTTT. Translation: CASSRDNQPQHF.

The chain joins TRBV7-8 to TRBJ1-2; D remains ambiguous. This CDR3 contains 15 residues. Germline assignment: CDR1 SGHVS and CDR2 FQNEAQ. The ends were cut back, 0 bases at V and 4 bases at J, with 12 bases in the middle. Here the CDR3 reads CASSLAKQATYGYTF. The CDR3, as DNA: TGTGCCAGCAGCTTAGCGAAGCAGGCCACCTATGGCTACACCTTC.

This sequence joins TRBV6-5 and TRBJ2-2; the D is unclear. Trimming left V 6 bases short and J 3 bases short, with 5 bases between. Germline V gene sequence: CDR1 MNHEY, CDR2 SVGAGI. The CDR3 is 12 amino acids. CDR3 in amino acids: CASSRDTGELFF. In DNA form, the CDR3 reads TGTGCCAGCAGCCGGGACACCGGGGAGCTGTTTTTT.

This chain links TRBV5-4 with TRBJ1-1, with D perhaps matching TRBD1 (6 bases). Looked up from germline, CDR1 is SGHNT and CDR2 is YYREEE (reference sequence). V was pared by 4 bases and J by 1 base, with 8 bases between. This CDR3 is built from 13 residues. The CDR3 spells CASSRDTNTEAFF. As DNA, the CDR3 is TGTGCCAGCAGCCGGGACACGAACACTGAAGCTTTCTTT. The variable domain in full, with the rest retrieved from reference TRBV5-4 and TRBJ1-1, is ETGVTQSPTHLIKTRGQQVTLRCSSQSGHNTVSWYQQALGQGPQFIFQYYREEENGRGNFPPRFSGLQFPNYSSELNVNALELDDSALYLCASSRDTNTEAFFGQGTRLTVV.

This clone has at least ten counts. The chain couples TRBV24-1 to TRBJ2-2; 10 nucleotides align to TRBD1. CDR1 is KGHDR, CDR2 SFDVKD, per germline. After removal of 8 bases from V and 6 bases from J, the junction contained 5 bases not matched to a gene. The CDR3 spans 14 residues. CDR3 DNA sequence: TGTGCCACCACTGGGACAGGGGAGTCCGGGGAGCTGTTTTTT. It specifies CATTGTGESGELFF.

V and J are TRBV4-1 and TRBJ1-4, with D tentatively TRBD1 (6 bases). Germline assignment: CDR1 MGHRA and CDR2 YSYEKL. V gave up 6 bases and J gave up 5 bases, with 13 bases separating them. The CDR3 has 14 residues. The CDR3, as DNA: TGCGCCAGCAGTTGGACAGCTCTCAATGAAAAACTGTTTTTT. Translation: CASSWTALNEKLFF.

Only one count was recorded for this clone. The chain joins TRBV5-5 to TRBJ2-5; 9 bases align to TRBD1. This CDR3 region has 15 residues. With 2 bases clipped from V and 5 bases from J, the junction kept 7 bases outside the gene matches. Germline values: CDR1 SGHKS, CDR2 YYEKEE (reference sequence). The CDR3 loop reads CASSLGQGSLETQYF. The CDR3, as DNA: TGTGCCAGCAGCTTAGGACAGGGGTCTTTGGAGACCCAGTACTTC.

The chain couples TRBV6-5 to TRBJ1-4; possible D gene TRBD1, 6 bases. The CDR3 consists of 15 residues. Trimming removed 3 bases at V and 5 bases at J, with 13 bases between. Germline V CDR1 and CDR2: MNHEY, SVGAGI. The CDR3 loop is CASSYNPGTNEKLFF. The CDR3 region has the DNA TGTGCCAGCAGTTATAACCCAGGGACAAATGAAAAACTGTTTTTT.

This clone was found a few times. This chain joins TRBV10-3 and TRBJ2-5; 12 positions match TRBD2. The CDR3 contains 18 residues. Germline V gene data show CDR1 as ENHRY and CDR2 as SYGVKD. V gave up 0 bases and J gave up 1 base; unmatched junction bases: 6. DNA of the CDR3: TGTGCCATCAGTGAGTCGATACTAGCGGGAGGAGCCCAAGAGACCCAGTACTTC. Translated: CAISESILAGGAQETQYF.

The rearrangement joins TRBV28 to TRBJ1-2; 7 bases align to TRBD1. This CDR3 region has 12 residues. V was pared by 10 bases and J by 7 bases, with 9 bases of the junction left unmatched. CDR1 and CDR2 from the germline V gene are MDHEN and SYDVKM. CDR3 loop: CATTGTVLGYTF. The CDR3 DNA sequence: TGTGCCACTACCGGGACAGTACTTGGCTACACCTTC.